One and the same sample provided the 19 T cell receptor beta chains below, sequenced in a study of shared clonotypes between healthy human individuals. This table comes from immunoSEQ multiplex PCR, and its TCRdb copy is limited to in-frame clones, with some not included. Of millions of clones listed, 95% were seen once; the top ten hold 0.1% to 0.15%. Material: naive CD4+ T cells sorted from blood. Subset of the sample: CD45RA+ positively selected. Receptors were obtained from a man aged 18 to 30 in good health.

Worth noting for this clone: This clone may be a read error of a much larger clone one base away. The chain links TRBV6-6 to TRBJ1-1; the D is unclear. Germline CDR1 reads MNHNY; CDR2 reads SVGAGI (reference sequence). The germline V and J ends were trimmed by 5 bases and 1 base, with 8 bases remaining between them. The CDR3 contains 13 residues. The chain's CDR3 is CASSALQNTEAFF. The CDR3 DNA reads TGTGCCAGCAGTGCCCTCCAGAACACTGAAGCTTTCTTT.

The chain couples TRBV10-3 to TRBJ2-7; TRBD2 matches 15 bases. This CDR3 region has 19 residues. V gave up 5 bases and J gave up 3 bases; unmatched junction bases: 14. Germline values: CDR1 ENHRY, CDR2 SYGVKD. CDR3 sequence: CAISPGTSGGPPRLYEQYF. The CDR3 bases are TGTGCCATCAGTCCCGGGACTAGCGGGGGGCCCCCTCGACTCTACGAGCAGTACTTC.

The chain carries TRBV5-4 and TRBJ1-1, with D tentatively TRBD1 (6 bases). Germline CDR1 is SGHNT and CDR2 is YYREEE (reference sequence). The CDR3 runs 15 residues. V was shortened by 1 base and J by 3 bases, with 13 bases between the two germline ends. CDR3 nucleotides: TGTGCCAGCAGCTTGCAGGGACATGGGTACACTGAAGCTTTCTTT. Residues: CASSLQGHGYTEAFF.

The chain recombines TRBV7-9 with TRBJ1-2; maybe TRBD1 (5 bases). V was pared by 8 bases and J by 3 bases, with 16 bases between. Germline CDR1 is SEHNR and CDR2 is FQNEAQ (reference sequence). The CDR3 extends over 14 amino acids. This CDR3 is CASGDGARDYGYTF. CDR3 DNA: TGTGCCAGCGGTGACGGGGCTAGGGACTATGGCTACACCTTC. The full variable domain, in which reference TRBV7-9 and TRBJ1-2 provide the parts outside the CDR3, is DTGVSQNPRHKITKRGQNVTFRCDPISEHNRLYWYRQTLGQGPEFLTYFQNEAQLEKSRLLSDRFSAERPKGSFSTLEIQRTEQGDSAMYLCASGDGARDYGYTFGSGTRLTVV.

The V call is TRBV5-6, the J call TRBJ1-1; 8 bases agree with TRBD1. Losses at the gene ends were 2 bases for V and 7 bases for J; bases not matched to a gene: 4. CDR3 length equals 13 residues. CDR1 and CDR2 from the germline V gene are SGHDT and YYEEEE. The CDR3 here is CASSFDRGIEAFF. The DNA for the CDR3 is TGTGCCAGCAGCTTCGACAGGGGAATTGAAGCTTTCTTT.

The chain couples TRBV11-2 to TRBJ2-7; D ambiguous. V was clipped by 5 bases and J by 7 bases, with 12 bases between them. The CDR3 spans 12 residues. Germline values: CDR1 SGHAT, CDR2 FQNNGV. The CDR3 spells CASSLPTVEQYF. DNA of the CDR3: TGTGCCAGCAGCCTCCCTACCGTAGAGCAGTACTTC.

The chain carries TRBV6-1 and TRBJ2-5, with 8 bases identical to TRBD1. Germline V gene sequence: CDR1 MNHNS, CDR2 SASEGT. The CDR3 length is 15 residues. The trim removed 6 bases at V and 2 bases at J, leaving 8 bases unmatched. The CDR3 reads CASRLNRGSQETQYF. The CDR3 coding sequence is TGTGCCAGCAGGCTAAACAGGGGGAGTCAAGAGACCCAGTACTTC.

The chain carries TRBV6-6 and TRBJ2-1, with a possible D match to TRBD2 (6 bases). Germline CDR1 and CDR2: MNHNY and SVGAGI (reference sequence). The CDR3 loop spans 16 amino acids. Trimming pared 2 bases from V and 0 bases from J, leaving 11 bases between. Here the CDR3 reads CASSYRGESSYNEQFF. The CDR3 nucleotides are TGTGCCAGCAGTTACCGCGGGGAGAGCTCCTACAATGAGCAGTTCTTC.

This rearrangement joins TRBV7-9 to TRBJ1-1; no reliable D call. Trimming shortened V by 5 bases and J by 6 bases, and 10 bases separated the two germline ends. The CDR3 totals 12 residues. Germline V gene data show CDR1 as SEHNR and CDR2 as FQNEAQ (reference sequence). The CDR3 nucleotides are TGTGCCAGCAGCCCTCAGACCGCTGAAGCTTTCTTT. This gives the protein CASSPQTAEAFF.

This chain uses TRBV6-1 with TRBJ2-7; a possible D gene is TRBD2 (5 bases). The CDR3 sequence is 13 residues long. Germline V CDR1 and CDR2: MNHNS, SASEGT. Trimming pared 3 bases from V and 5 bases from J, leaving 11 bases between. The CDR3 loop reads CASSDPNGNEQYF. The CDR3 DNA reads as TGTGCCAGCAGTGACCCTAACGGGAACGAGCAGTACTTC.

The CDR3, as DNA: TGTGCCAGTAGCCCAGGGTCGTACGAGCAGTACTTC. Translated: CASSPGSYEQYF. The chain couples TRBV19 to TRBJ2-7; D is possibly TRBD1 (5 bases). Deletions cut 6 bases from V and 4 bases from J, with 10 bases between. The CDR3 has 12 amino acids. Germline-derived CDR1 and CDR2 are LNHDA and SQIVND (reference sequence).

The rearrangement uses TRBV5-6 and TRBJ2-3; maybe TRBD2 (7 bases). Germline V CDR1 and CDR2: SGHDT, YYEEEE. This CDR3 has 16 amino acids. The V end lost 2 bases, the J end lost 3 bases, and 16 bases lay between the germline ends. The CDR3 nucleotides are TGTGCCAGCAGCTTTTATGAGGGGGGGCCAACAGATACGCAGTATTTT. Amino acid sequence: CASSFYEGGPTDTQYF.

The chain recombines TRBV28 with TRBJ1-2, with D maybe TRBD1 (5 bases). The CDR3 totals 13 residues. Between the trimmed V and J ends, which lost 3 bases and 3 bases, there was a span of 8 bases. CDR1 MDHEN and CDR2 SYDVKM come from the germline V gene. The CDR3 sequence: CASSFSRDYGYTF. CDR3 DNA: TGTGCCAGCAGTTTCAGCAGGGACTATGGCTACACCTTC.

The genes are TRBV7-3 and TRBJ1-6, with D maybe TRBD1 (5 bases). CDR1 is SGHTA, CDR2 FQGTGA, per germline. The CDR3 consists of 16 residues. V was clipped by 2 bases and J by 6 bases, with 14 bases between them. CDR3 residues: CASSLSGTAGNSPLHF. CDR3 DNA: TGTGCCAGCAGCTTATCCGGGACCGCGGGTAATTCACCCCTCCACTTT.

The chain recombines TRBV19 with TRBJ1-1; no firm D call. Trimming stripped 10 bases from V and 3 bases from J, with 12 bases between. This CDR3 contains 12 residues. Germline V gene sequence: CDR1 LNHDA, CDR2 SQIVND (reference sequence). For the CDR3, the DNA is TGTGCCACGGGAGACGCGTACACTGAAGCTTTCTTT. Protein product: CATGDAYTEAFF.

This chain connects TRBV2 to TRBJ2-5, with 12 bases lining up with TRBD2. Looked up from germline, CDR1 is SNHLY and CDR2 is FYNNEI. J was trimmed by 5 bases and V by 8 bases; bases with no gene match: 6. The CDR3 covers 14 residues. This chain's CDR3 is CASGLAGGLETQYF. CDR3 nucleotide sequence: TGTGCCAGCGGCCTAGCGGGAGGGTTGGAGACCCAGTACTTC.

The V and J genes are TRBV6-5 and TRBJ2-3; a weak D match, TRBD2 (6 bases). Trimming took off 2 bases at V and 2 bases at J, with 11 bases between the two ends. This CDR3 comprises 15 residues. Germline assignment: CDR1 MNHEY and CDR2 SVGAGI. The CDR3 is CASSYGGIPTDTQYF. The DNA of the CDR3 is TGTGCCAGCAGTTACGGCGGGATCCCCACAGATACGCAGTATTTT.

The chain combines TRBV6-6 with TRBJ1-1; D gene ambiguous. The CDR3 contains 15 residues. CDR1 is MNHNY and CDR2 is SVGAGI in the germline V gene (reference sequence). Trimming removed 0 bases at V and 3 bases at J, with 11 bases between. As DNA, the CDR3 is TGTGCCAGCAGTTACTCGAGAGGTTACGACACTGAAGCTTTCTTT. Amino acid sequence: CASSYSRGYDTEAFF.

The chain recombines TRBV6-5 with TRBJ1-5; TRBD1 might be the D (5 bases). Germline V CDR1 and CDR2: MNHEY, SVGAGI. This CDR3 comprises 15 residues. Trimming took 3 bases from V and 2 from J, leaving 11 bases between them. The CDR3 DNA reads TGTGCCAGCAGTTATGCGGGGCTGGGCAATCAGCCCCAGCATTTT. It encodes CASSYAGLGNQPQHF.